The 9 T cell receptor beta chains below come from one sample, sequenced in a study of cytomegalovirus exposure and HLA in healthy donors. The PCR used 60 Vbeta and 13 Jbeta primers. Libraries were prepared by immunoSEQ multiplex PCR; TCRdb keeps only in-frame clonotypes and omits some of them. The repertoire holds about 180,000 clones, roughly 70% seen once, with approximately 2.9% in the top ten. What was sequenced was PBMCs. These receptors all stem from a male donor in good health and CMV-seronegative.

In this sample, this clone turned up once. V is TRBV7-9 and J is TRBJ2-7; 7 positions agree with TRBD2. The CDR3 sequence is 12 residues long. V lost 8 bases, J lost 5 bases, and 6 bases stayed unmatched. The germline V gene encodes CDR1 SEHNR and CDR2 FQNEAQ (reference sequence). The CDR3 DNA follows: TGTGCCAGCGGAGGGAGGGGAGACGAGCAGTACTTC. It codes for CASGGRGDEQYF.

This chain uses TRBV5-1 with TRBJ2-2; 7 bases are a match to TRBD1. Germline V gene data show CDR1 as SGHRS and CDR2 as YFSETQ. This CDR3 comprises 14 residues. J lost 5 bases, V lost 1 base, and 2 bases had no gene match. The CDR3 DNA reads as TGCGCCAGCAGCTTGTACAGGGGAACCGGGGAGCTGTTTTTT. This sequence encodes CASSLYRGTGELFF.

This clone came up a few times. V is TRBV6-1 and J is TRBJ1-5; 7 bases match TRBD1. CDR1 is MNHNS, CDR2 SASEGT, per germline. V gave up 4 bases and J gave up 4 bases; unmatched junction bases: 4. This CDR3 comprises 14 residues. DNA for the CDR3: TGTGCCAGCAGTGCTGAGACAGGGAATCAGCCCCAGCATTTT. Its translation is CASSAETGNQPQHF.

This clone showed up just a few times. CDR3 protein: CASSHLPSGNTEAFF. In nucleotides, the CDR3 is TGCGCCAGCAGCCACCTCCCGTCAGGCAACACTGAAGCTTTCTTT. The chain recombines TRBV4-1 with TRBJ1-1, with D unclear. The V end was cut by 3 bases, the J end by 2 bases, with 13 bases between. Germline values: CDR1 MGHRA, CDR2 YSYEKL. The CDR3 has 15 residues.

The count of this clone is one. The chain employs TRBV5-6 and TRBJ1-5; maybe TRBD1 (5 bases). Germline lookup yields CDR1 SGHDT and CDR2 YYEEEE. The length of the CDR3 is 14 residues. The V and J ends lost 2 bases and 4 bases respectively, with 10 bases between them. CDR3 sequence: CASSFDRSNQPQHF. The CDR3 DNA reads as TGTGCCAGCAGCTTCGACAGAAGTAATCAGCCCCAGCATTTT.

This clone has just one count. The CDR3 nucleotides are TGTGCCAGCAGCCCTCCGACAGGGGGAGCCTACGAGCAGTACTTC. Its translation: CASSPPTGGAYEQYF. The gene calls are TRBV7-9 and TRBJ2-7; TRBD1 matches at 9 bases. Unmatched junction bases numbered 7, after V lost 5 bases and J lost 2 bases. Germline CDR1 and CDR2: SEHNR and FQNEAQ (reference sequence). This CDR3 has 15 amino acids.

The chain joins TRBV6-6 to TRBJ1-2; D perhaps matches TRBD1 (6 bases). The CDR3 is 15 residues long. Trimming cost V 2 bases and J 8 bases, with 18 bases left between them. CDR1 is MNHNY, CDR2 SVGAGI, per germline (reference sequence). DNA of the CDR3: TGTGCCAGCAGTTACCCTTCCAGGGGATCGTGGGGCTACACCTTC. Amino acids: CASSYPSRGSWGYTF.

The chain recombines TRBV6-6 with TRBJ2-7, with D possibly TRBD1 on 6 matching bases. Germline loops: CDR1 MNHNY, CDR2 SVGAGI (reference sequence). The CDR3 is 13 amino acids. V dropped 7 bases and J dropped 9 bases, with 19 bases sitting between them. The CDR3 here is CASKGQGRVWQYF. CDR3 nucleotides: TGTGCCAGCAAGGGTCAGGGGCGGGTCTGGCAGTACTTC.

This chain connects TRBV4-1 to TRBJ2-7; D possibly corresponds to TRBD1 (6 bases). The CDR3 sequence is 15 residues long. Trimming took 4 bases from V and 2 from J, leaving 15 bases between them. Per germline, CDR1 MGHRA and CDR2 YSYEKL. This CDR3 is CASSLRDTVTYEQYF. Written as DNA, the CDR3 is TGCGCCAGCAGCCTCCGGGACACCGTCACCTACGAGCAGTACTTC.